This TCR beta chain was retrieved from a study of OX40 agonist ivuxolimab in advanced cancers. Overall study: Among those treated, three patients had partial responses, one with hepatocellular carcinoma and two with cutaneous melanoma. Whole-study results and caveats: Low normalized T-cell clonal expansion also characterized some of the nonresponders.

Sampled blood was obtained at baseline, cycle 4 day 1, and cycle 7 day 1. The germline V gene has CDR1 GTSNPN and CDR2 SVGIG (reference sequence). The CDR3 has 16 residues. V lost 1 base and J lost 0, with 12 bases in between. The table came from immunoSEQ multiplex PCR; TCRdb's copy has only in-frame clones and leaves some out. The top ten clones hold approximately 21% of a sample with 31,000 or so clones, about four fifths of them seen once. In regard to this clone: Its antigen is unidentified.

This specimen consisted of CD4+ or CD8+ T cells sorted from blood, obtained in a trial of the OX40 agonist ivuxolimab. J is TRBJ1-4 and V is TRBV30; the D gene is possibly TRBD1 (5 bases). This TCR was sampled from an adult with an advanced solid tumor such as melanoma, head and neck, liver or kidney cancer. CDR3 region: CAWSGGSTATNEKLFF. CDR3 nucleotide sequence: TGTGCCTGGAGTGGGGGGAGTACGGCAACTAATGAAAAACTGTTTTTT.